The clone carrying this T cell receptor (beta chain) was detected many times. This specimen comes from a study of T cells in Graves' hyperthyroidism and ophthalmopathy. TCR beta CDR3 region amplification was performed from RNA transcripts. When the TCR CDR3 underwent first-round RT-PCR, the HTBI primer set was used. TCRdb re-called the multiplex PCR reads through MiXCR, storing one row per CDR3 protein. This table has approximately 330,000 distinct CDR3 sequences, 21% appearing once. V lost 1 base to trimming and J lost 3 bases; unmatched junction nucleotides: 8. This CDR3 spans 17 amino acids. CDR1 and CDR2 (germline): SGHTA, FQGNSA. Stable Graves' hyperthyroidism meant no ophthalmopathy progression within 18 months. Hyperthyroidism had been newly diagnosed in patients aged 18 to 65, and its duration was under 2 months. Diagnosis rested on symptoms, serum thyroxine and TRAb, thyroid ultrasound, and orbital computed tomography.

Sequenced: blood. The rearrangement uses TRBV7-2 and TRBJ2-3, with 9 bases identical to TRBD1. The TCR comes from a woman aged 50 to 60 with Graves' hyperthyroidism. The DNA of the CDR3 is TGTGCCAGCAGCTTAGGGACAGGGGTGTTTTGGACAGATACGCAGTATTTT. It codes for CASSLGTGVFWTDTQYF.